These 28 T cell receptor beta chains share one sample of origin, sequenced in a study of blood T cell repertoires in COVID-19. Sequencing used immunoSEQ multiplex PCR; TCRdb keeps in-frame clones, though not all of them. The top ten hold around 1.5% of the sample, which has roughly 300,000 clones, roughly 83% seen once. The material sequenced was peripheral blood. These receptors all come from a woman between 45 and 65 years old with acute or convalescent COVID-19.

V usage is TRBV18 and J usage is TRBJ2-1; 9 nucleotides line up with TRBD1. The length of the CDR3 is 15 residues. The germline V gene has CDR1 KGHSH and CDR2 LQKENI. V lost 2 bases and J lost 4; bases outside the gene matches: 3. This CDR3 is CASSPGQGIYNEQFF. CDR3 nucleotide sequence: TGTGCCAGCTCACCAGGACAGGGGATTTACAATGAGCAGTTCTTC.

This chain joins TRBV7-2 and TRBJ1-5, with D possibly being TRBD1 (6 bases). Trimming removed 2 bases from V and 6 bases from J, with 17 bases in between. The CDR3 runs 16 residues. Germline V gives CDR1 SGHTA, CDR2 FQGNSA. The CDR3 loop reads CASSLLGAGDSQPQHF. The CDR3 DNA is TGTGCCAGCAGCTTACTCGGGGCAGGGGATAGTCAGCCCCAGCATTTT.

The V gene is TRBV6-5, the J gene TRBJ2-7; perhaps TRBD2 as D (5 bases). CDR1 is MNHEY and CDR2 is SVGAGI in the germline V gene. Trimming removed 5 bases from V and 0 bases from J, with 14 bases in between. The CDR3 totals 15 residues. The CDR3 here is CASSRGLGNSYEQYF. The CDR3 bases are TGTGCCAGCAGTAGAGGACTGGGGAACTCCTACGAGCAGTACTTC.

The V and J genes are TRBV7-3 and TRBJ2-2; a weak D match, TRBD1 (6 bases). V gave up 5 bases and J gave up 6 bases, with 10 bases separating them. Germline CDR1 and CDR2: SGHTA and FQGTGA. The CDR3 is 13 residues long. Written as DNA, the CDR3 is TGTGCCAGCAGCGAACAGGGTCCCGGGGAGCTGTTTTTT. It yields the protein CASSEQGPGELFF.

The rearrangement links TRBV13 to TRBJ1-1, with a tentative D call TRBD1 (5 bases). Germline-derived CDR1 and CDR2 are PRHDT and FYEKMQ (reference sequence). V was shortened by 3 bases and J by 2 bases, with 7 bases between the two germline ends. This CDR3 contains 13 residues. The CDR3 DNA reads TGTGCCAGCAGCTTGACAGTAAACACTGAAGCTTTCTTT. It specifies CASSLTVNTEAFF.

The rearrangement uses TRBV19 and TRBJ1-2; D ambiguous. The CDR3 is made up of 13 amino acids. Germline CDR1 and CDR2: LNHDA and SQIVND (reference sequence). V was trimmed by 4 bases and J by 6 bases, leaving 12 bases between them. CDR3 region: CASSNDRGNGYTF. The CDR3 DNA sequence: TGTGCCAGTAGTAACGACCGAGGGAATGGCTACACCTTC.

This clone was counted a few times. The rearrangement uses TRBV12-3 or TRBV12-4 and TRBJ1-1; D uncertain. This CDR3 has 12 amino acids. V dropped 2 bases and J dropped 8 bases, with 9 bases sitting between them. CDR3 residues: CASSLRRQEAFF. CDR3 nucleotide sequence: TGTGCCAGCAGTTTACGTCGCCAGGAAGCTTTCTTT.

This clone was seen only once. This chain connects TRBV28 to TRBJ1-5, with D perhaps matching TRBD1 (5 bases). CDR1 and CDR2 from the germline V gene are MDHEN and SYDVKM. The CDR3 length is 15 residues. Trimming shortened V by 5 bases and J by 7 bases, and 18 bases separated the two germline ends. CDR3 sequence: CASSPGEGGQQPQHF. CDR3 sequence (DNA): TGTGCCAGCAGTCCCGGGGAGGGAGGACAACAGCCCCAGCATTTT.

The rearrangement joins TRBV9 to TRBJ1-5, with D possibly matching TRBD1 (5 bases). CDR1 and CDR2 (germline): SGDLS, YYNGEE. The CDR3 is made up of 14 amino acids. The V end was cut by 4 bases, the J end by 0 bases, with 8 bases between. CDR3 loop: CASSLQGSNQPQHF. The CDR3 bases are TGTGCCAGCAGCCTTCAGGGTAGCAATCAGCCCCAGCATTTT.

A note on this clone: Germline and junction disagree at one end, which may indicate a read error. The rearrangement joins TRBV12-3 or TRBV12-4 to TRBJ2-7, with 8 nucleotides matching TRBD1. The CDR3 sequence is 12 residues long. For the CDR3, the DNA is TGTGCCAGCAGTATGGGGACAGGCCTTAAGGTCTTC. Amino acids: CASSMGTGLKVF.

J is TRBJ1-2 and V is TRBV25-1, with D perhaps matching TRBD1 (5 bases). Germline loops: CDR1 MGHDK, CDR2 SYGVNS. The CDR3 loop spans 15 amino acids. Trimming stripped 0 bases from V and 8 bases from J, with 16 bases between. Written as DNA, the CDR3 is TGTGCCAGCAGTGAATATGGCAGGGAAAATAAGGGCTACACCTTC. Its translation: CASSEYGRENKGYTF.

This sequence joins TRBV4-1 and TRBJ1-5, with TRBD1 identical over 8 bases. Trimming took 0 bases from V and 5 from J; bases not matched to a gene: 6. The CDR3 spans 16 residues. Germline assignment: CDR1 MGHRA and CDR2 YSYEKL. This chain's CDR3 is CASSQDVGTGHQPQHF. As DNA, the CDR3 is TGCGCCAGCAGCCAAGATGTAGGGACAGGCCATCAGCCCCAGCATTTT.

J is TRBJ2-2 and V is TRBV19; D may be TRBD1 (6 bases). Germline V lookup: CDR1 LNHDA, CDR2 SQIVND (reference sequence). Between the trimmed V and J ends, which lost 4 bases and 0 bases, there was a span of 6 bases. There are 14 residues in the CDR3. The CDR3 loop reads CASSRTANTGELFF. Written as DNA, the CDR3 is TGTGCCAGTAGTAGGACAGCGAACACCGGGGAGCTGTTTTTT.

J is TRBJ2-4 and V is TRBV7-2; TRBD2 matches at 7 bases. Germline CDR1 reads SGHTA; CDR2 reads FQGNSA. The trim removed 5 bases at V and 0 bases at J, leaving 10 bases unmatched. This CDR3 has 17 residues. The CDR3 DNA reads TGTGCCAGCAGCCAAGGGGCGGGAGCCAGAGCCAAAAACATTCAGTACTTC. Protein product: CASSQGAGARAKNIQYF.

The V call is TRBV28, the J call TRBJ2-1; D gene ambiguous. The CDR3 runs to 16 residues. V was clipped by 4 bases and J by 0 bases, with 13 bases between them. Germline CDR1 and CDR2: MDHEN and SYDVKM. The CDR3 is CASSSPTLSSYNEQFF. DNA of the CDR3: TGTGCCAGCAGTTCCCCGACTTTAAGCTCCTACAATGAGCAGTTCTTC. The full variable domain, with the rest looked up from reference TRBV28 and TRBJ2-1, is DVKVTQSSRYLVKRTGEKVFLECVQDMDHENMFWYRQDPGLGLRLIYFSYDVKMKEKGDIPEGYSVSREKKERFSLILESASTNQTSMYLCASSSPTLSSYNEQFFGPGTRLTVL.

The CDR3: CASTQGAYSNQPQHF. CDR3 sequence (DNA): TGTGCCAGCACCCAAGGGGCCTATAGCAATCAGCCCCAGCATTTT. The J gene is TRBJ1-5, the V gene TRBV28; maybe TRBD1 (5 bases). V lost 7 bases, J lost 0 bases, and 13 bases lay in between. The CDR3 has 15 residues. Germline assignment: CDR1 MDHEN and CDR2 SYDVKM.

The rearrangement links TRBV7-2 to TRBJ2-1, with TRBD2 as a possible D gene (5 bases). The CDR3 has 14 amino acids. V lost 7 bases and J 5 bases, leaving 15 bases between the germline ends. Germline V CDR1 and CDR2: SGHTA, FQGNSA. This CDR3 is CASTLDFQDNEQFF. The CDR3 DNA follows: TGTGCCAGCACCTTGGACTTCCAAGACAATGAGCAGTTCTTC.

V and J are TRBV12-3 or TRBV12-4 and TRBJ2-5; perhaps TRBD2 as D (7 bases). Deletions cut 6 bases from V and 9 bases from J, with 14 bases between. CDR3 length equals 12 residues. This chain's CDR3 is CASSLEGGPQYF. In DNA form, the CDR3 reads TGTGCCAGCAGCCTCGAGGGGGGGCCCCAGTACTTC.

The table lists this clone with a count of one. The chain joins TRBV28 to TRBJ2-1; D possibly corresponds to TRBD2 (6 bases). Germline V CDR1 and CDR2: MDHEN, SYDVKM. Trimming took off 1 base at V and 3 bases at J, with 10 bases between the two ends. This CDR3 has 15 residues. CDR3 protein: CASSLFGLSYNEQFF. The CDR3 DNA is TGTGCCAGCAGTTTATTCGGACTAAGCTACAATGAGCAGTTCTTC.

Here the CDR3 reads CASSPDTLNEKLFF. Written as DNA, the CDR3 is TGTGCCAGCAGCCCGGACACTCTAAATGAAAAACTGTTTTTT. This chain joins TRBV5-4 and TRBJ1-4; D is perhaps TRBD1 (5 bases). V shed 4 bases and J shed 5 bases, with 12 bases lying between them. The CDR3 contains 14 residues. Germline V gene data show CDR1 as SGHNT and CDR2 as YYREEE (reference sequence). The full variable domain, its missing parts supplied by reference TRBV5-4 and TRBJ1-4, is ETGVTQSPTHLIKTRGQQVTLRCSSQSGHNTVSWYQQALGQGPQFIFQYYREEENGRGNFPPRFSGLQFPNYSSELNVNALELDDSALYLCASSPDTLNEKLFFGSGTQLSVL.

The CDR3 nucleotides are TGTGCCTGGAATGGTCAGAATAATTCACCCCTCCACTTT. Protein: CAWNGQNNSPLHF. This chain uses TRBV30 with TRBJ1-6; D is undetermined. The germline V gene has CDR1 GTSNPN and CDR2 SVGIG (reference sequence). Trimming took off 4 bases at V and 5 bases at J, with 9 bases between the two ends. The CDR3 has 13 residues.

This chain links TRBV28 with TRBJ2-5; TRBD2 might be the D (6 bases). Germline V gene data show CDR1 as MDHEN and CDR2 as SYDVKM. The CDR3 length is 16 residues. The germline V and J ends were trimmed by 5 bases and 2 bases, with 18 bases remaining between them. CDR3 sequence reads: CASSPREPILQETQYF. CDR3 DNA sequence: TGTGCCAGCAGTCCCCGGGAGCCGATCTTACAAGAGACCCAGTACTTC.

This chain links TRBV7-9 with TRBJ1-1; the match to TRBD1 covers 7 bases. The CDR3 has 14 residues. Germline loops: CDR1 SEHNR, CDR2 FQNEAQ (reference sequence). V dropped 5 bases and J dropped 2; count of bases not matched to a gene: 5. The CDR3 nucleotides are TGTGCCAGCAGCCTAGACAGGGACAACACTGAAGCTTTCTTT. Amino acids: CASSLDRDNTEAFF. Combining the CDR3 with reference TRBV7-9 and TRBJ1-1 gives the whole variable domain DTGVSQNPRHKITKRGQNVTFRCDPISEHNRLYWYRQTLGQGPEFLTYFQNEAQLEKSRLLSDRFSAERPKGSFSTLEIQRTEQGDSAMYLCASSLDRDNTEAFFGQGTRLTVV.

The V and J genes are TRBV27 and TRBJ2-3, with D maybe TRBD1 (6 bases). Germline V lookup: CDR1 MNHEY, CDR2 SMNVEV (reference sequence). V was clipped by 3 bases and J by 4 bases, with 26 bases between them. The CDR3 extends over 19 amino acids. This CDR3 is CASSFQLYSTGSEADTQYF. The CDR3 coding sequence is TGTGCCAGCAGTTTCCAACTATACTCCACAGGGTCCGAGGCAGATACGCAGTATTTT.

The chain uses TRBV10-3 and TRBJ2-6; no reliable D call. Germline V CDR1 and CDR2: ENHRY, SYGVKD. Trimming took 6 bases from V and 0 from J, leaving 9 bases between them. The CDR3 has 15 residues. CDR3: CAISRDSSGANVLTF. As DNA, the CDR3 is TGTGCCATCAGCCGAGATAGCTCTGGGGCCAACGTCCTGACTTTC.

The chain joins TRBV20-1 to TRBJ2-7, with D perhaps TRBD1 (6 bases). CDR1 is DFQATT and CDR2 is SNEGSKA in the germline V gene (reference sequence). CDR3 size: 15 residues. Trimming took 3 bases from V and 4 from J, leaving 19 bases between them. The CDR3 DNA follows: TGCAGTGCTAGTGCCCTGGGGGACACACTGTACGAGCAGTACTTC. Amino acids: CSASALGDTLYEQYF.

The gene calls are TRBV28 and TRBJ1-2, with D possibly TRBD1 on 6 matching bases. Germline loops: CDR1 MDHEN, CDR2 SYDVKM. V was cut by 7 bases and J by 7 bases, with 16 bases left in between. The CDR3 runs 13 residues. The CDR3 DNA reads TGTGCCAGCAATCCCCCGGGGGGCTTTGGCTACACCTTC. The encoded protein is CASNPPGGFGYTF.

The rearrangement links TRBV9 to TRBJ2-1; 14 bases align to TRBD2. V trimming: 2 bases; J trimming: 2 bases; junction bases outside the gene matches: 9. This CDR3 is built from 19 residues. Germline assignment: CDR1 SGDLS and CDR2 YYNGEE. In nucleotides, the CDR3 is TGTGCCAGCAGCGTTACCGGGACTAGCGGGAGCTCCCCCTACAATGAGCAGTTCTTC. This codes for CASSVTGTSGSSPYNEQFF.